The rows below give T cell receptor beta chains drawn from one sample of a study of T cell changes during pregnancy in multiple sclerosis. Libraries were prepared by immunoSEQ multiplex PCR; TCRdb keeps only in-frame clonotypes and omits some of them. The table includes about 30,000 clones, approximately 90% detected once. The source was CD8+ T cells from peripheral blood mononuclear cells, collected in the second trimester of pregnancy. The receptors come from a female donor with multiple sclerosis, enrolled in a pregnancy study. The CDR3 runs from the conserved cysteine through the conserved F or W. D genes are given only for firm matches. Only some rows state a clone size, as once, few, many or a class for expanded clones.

CASSVGLAGYEQYF | TGTGCCAGCAGCGTAGGGCTAGCGGGGTACGAGCAGTACTTC | TRBD2 | once | TRBJ2-7 | TRBV9
CASSVGWGQDSGELFF | TGTGCCAGCAGCGTAGGTTGGGGGCAGGATTCCGGGGAGCTGTTTTTT | . | . | TRBJ2-2 | TRBV9
CASSFRSTEAFF | TGCGCCAGCAGCTTTCGGAGCACTGAAGCTTTCTTT | . | . | TRBJ1-1 | TRBV5-1
CASSPALAGAPHEQYF | TGTGCCAGCAGTCCCGCCCTAGCGGGAGCCCCCCACGAGCAGTACTTC | TRBD2 | . | TRBJ2-7 | TRBV27
CASSGGTSSHEQYF | TGTGCCAGCAGTGGGGGGACTAGTAGCCACGAGCAGTACTTC | TRBD2 | few | TRBJ2-7 | TRBV6-1
CASSLGQEGGYTF | TGTGCCAGCAGCTTAGGGCAGGAGGGAGGCTACACCTTC | . | . | TRBJ1-2 | TRBV7-9
CATSSDRDRDNEQFF | TGTGCCACCAGCAGCGACCGGGACAGGGATAATGAGCAGTTCTTC | TRBD1 | . | TRBJ2-1 | TRBV15
CASSYLGGAQETQYF | TGTGCCAGCAGTTACTTGGGGGGTGCCCAAGAGACCCAGTACTTC | . | once | TRBJ2-5 | TRBV6-5
CAWSDPYRGLNTEAFF | TGTGCCTGGAGTGACCCTTACAGGGGATTGAACACTGAAGCTTTCTTT | TRBD1 | . | TRBJ1-1 | TRBV30
CASSTWTSGRNEQYF | TGTGCCAGCAGCACCTGGACTAGCGGGAGGAACGAGCAGTACTTC | TRBD2 | . | TRBJ2-7 | TRBV5-6
CASSYSDTPYEQYF | TGTGCCAGCAGTTACTCCGACACCCCCTACGAGCAGTACTTC | . | . | TRBJ2-7 | TRBV6-6
CASSTRLAGIQETQYF | TGCGCCAGCAGCACGAGACTAGCGGGAATCCAAGAGACCCAGTACTTC | TRBD2 | . | TRBJ2-5 | TRBV5-1
CASSWPSTGGDTEAFF | TGTGCCAGCAGCTGGCCATCTACAGGGGGCGATACTGAAGCTTTCTTT | TRBD1 | . | TRBJ1-1 | TRBV11-2
CASTPAPGGAYYEQYF | TGTGCCAGCACCCCCGCCCCAGGGGGCGCTTACTACGAGCAGTACTTC | TRBD1 | . | TRBJ2-7 | TRBV5-6
CASSQGLAGTYEQYF | TGCGCCAGCAGCCAGGGACTAGCGGGAACCTACGAGCAGTACTTC | TRBD2 | . | TRBJ2-7 | TRBV4-1
CASSLGQGYEQYF | TGTGCCAGCAGTTTGGGACAGGGGTACGAGCAGTACTTC | TRBD1 | . | TRBJ2-7 | TRBV28
CASSRTSGESYNEQFF | TGTGCCAGCAGTCGAACTAGCGGGGAGTCCTACAATGAGCAGTTCTTC | TRBD2 | . | TRBJ2-1 | TRBV5-6
CASAPTGANVLTF | TGCGCCAGCGCCCCTACTGGGGCCAACGTCCTGACTTTC | . | . | TRBJ2-6 | TRBV5-1
CAISEPTEYQETQYF | TGTGCCATCAGTGAACCGACAGAGTACCAAGAGACCCAGTACTTC | . | . | TRBJ2-5 | TRBV10-3
CASSPGQGATYEQYF | TGCGCCAGCAGCCCCGGACAGGGGGCCACCTACGAGCAGTACTTC | TRBD1 | . | TRBJ2-7 | TRBV4-1
CASSRQGDYTEAFF | TGTGCCAGCAGTCGACAGGGAGATTACACTGAAGCTTTCTTT | TRBD1 | once | TRBJ1-1 | TRBV27
CASSQHSGDNEQFF | TGCGCCAGCAGCCAACATAGCGGGGACAATGAGCAGTTCTTC | TRBD2 | . | TRBJ2-1 | TRBV4-1
CASSLIGGTKTGELFF | TGTGCCAGCAGCTTAATAGGCGGAACAAAGACCGGGGAGCTGTTTTTT | . | . | TRBJ2-2 | TRBV7-3
CASSISLGGITDTQYF | TGTGCCAGTAGTATTAGCCTAGGGGGAATCACAGATACGCAGTATTTT | . | . | TRBJ2-3 | TRBV19
CASSEGTIYNEQFF | TGTGCCAGCAGTGAAGGGACAATCTACAATGAGCAGTTCTTC | . | . | TRBJ2-1 | TRBV2
CASSYSKRLAEETQYF | TGTGCCAGCAGTTACTCGAAAAGACTAGCCGAAGAGACCCAGTACTTC | TRBD2 | . | TRBJ2-5 | TRBV6-5
CASTVGQGVGSIGYTF | TGTGCCAGCACCGTAGGACAGGGGGTGGGGTCGATTGGCTACACCTTC | TRBD1 | . | TRBJ1-2 | TRBV2
CASSYPPGETQYF | TGTGCCAGCAGTTACCCCCCAGGGGAGACCCAGTACTTC | . | . | TRBJ2-5 | TRBV6-5
CASSHTGGDQPQHF | TGTGCCAGCAGTCACACAGGGGGAGATCAGCCCCAGCATTTT | TRBD1 | . | TRBJ1-5 | TRBV27
CASSQAPSSGYEQYF | TGCGCCAGCAGCCAAGCCCCATCATCGGGCTACGAGCAGTACTTC | . | . | TRBJ2-7 | TRBV4-1
CACHRDTGELFF | TGTGCCTGTCACAGGGACACCGGGGAGCTGTTTTTT | . | . | TRBJ2-2 | TRBV30
CASSEVGQGRQETQYF | TGTGCCAGCAGTGAAGTTGGACAGGGTCGCCAAGAGACCCAGTACTTC | TRBD1 | . | TRBJ2-5 | TRBV6-1
CASSEEGVDEQFF | TGTGCCAGCAGTGAAGAAGGGGTCGATGAGCAGTTCTTC | . | . | TRBJ2-1 | TRBV6-1
CASSDVAASQETQYF | TGTGCCAGCAGTGATGTAGCGGCCTCCCAAGAGACCCAGTACTTC | . | . | TRBJ2-5 | TRBV25-1
CASSDLAEAIQETQYF | TGTGCCAGCAGTGATCTAGCGGAGGCGATCCAAGAGACCCAGTACTTC | TRBD2 | . | TRBJ2-5 | TRBV2
CATSSYRASDTQYF | TGTGCCACCAGCTCCTACAGGGCGTCTGATACGCAGTATTTT | . | . | TRBJ2-3 | TRBV15
CATSFRERTGGAGELFF | TGTGCCACCTCCTTTCGCGAACGGACAGGTGGGGCCGGGGAGCTGTTTTTT | TRBD1 | once | TRBJ2-2 | TRBV10-3
CASSLNLRGGELFF | TGTGCCAGCAGCCTTAATTTAAGGGGCGGGGAGCTGTTTTTT | . | . | TRBJ2-2 | TRBV28
CASIEGPGQSNYGYTF | TGTGCCTCCATAGAAGGACCGGGACAGAGCAACTATGGCTACACCTTC | TRBD1 | once | TRBJ1-2 | TRBV10-3
CASSDSGGSGISETQYF | TGTGCCAGCAGTGACTCTGGGGGGTCAGGAATCTCTGAGACCCAGTACTTC | . | . | TRBJ2-5 | TRBV6-4